This entry features one T cell receptor beta chain sequence. Its antigen is not identified. The data were obtained in a study of CD8 T cells in ankylosing spondylitis. TCRdb reprocessed the 5' RACE reads via MiXCR and lists one record per CDR3 protein. The sample holds about 840,000 distinct CDR3 sequences, approximately 10% seen once. Findings and caveats of the study: Matched ankylosing spondylitis synovial fluid reportedly showed significant enrichment of disease-linked clones. A TCR beta motif of 7 to 9 highly homologous variants seemed to mark ankylosing spondylitis blood. In peripheral blood, disease-linked CD8+ clones occurred at relatively low frequencies.

The CDR3 contains 13 residues. V was shortened by 4 bases and J by 5 bases, with 11 bases between the two germline ends. Germline values: CDR1 SGHTA, CDR2 FQGTGA. The genes are TRBV7-3 and TRBJ2-5; D not certain. The sample taken for sequencing was blood, either unsorted or a sorted T cell fraction (not recorded which). This TCR came from a male donor with ankylosing spondylitis. CDR3 sequence (DNA): TGTGCCAGCAGCTACAATCGGCGGGAGACCCAGTACTTC. This codes for CASSYNRRETQYF.